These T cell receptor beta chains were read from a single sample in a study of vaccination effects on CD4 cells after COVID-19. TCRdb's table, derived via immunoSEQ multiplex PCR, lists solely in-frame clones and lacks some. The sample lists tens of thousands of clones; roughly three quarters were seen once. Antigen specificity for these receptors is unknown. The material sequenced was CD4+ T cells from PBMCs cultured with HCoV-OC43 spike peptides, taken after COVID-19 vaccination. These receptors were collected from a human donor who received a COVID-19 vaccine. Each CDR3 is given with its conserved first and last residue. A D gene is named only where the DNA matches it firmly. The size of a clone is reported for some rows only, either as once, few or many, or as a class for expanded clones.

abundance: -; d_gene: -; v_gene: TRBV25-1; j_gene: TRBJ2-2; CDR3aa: CASSRQENTGELFF; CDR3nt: TGTGCCAGCAGTAGACAGGAAAACACCGGGGAGCTGTTTTTT
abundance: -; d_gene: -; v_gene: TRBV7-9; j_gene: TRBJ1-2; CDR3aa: CASSRNGGGYTF; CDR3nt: TGTGCCAGCAGCCGGAATGGCGGGGGCTACACCTTC
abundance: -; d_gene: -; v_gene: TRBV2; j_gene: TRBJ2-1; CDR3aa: CASSSQGNINEQFF; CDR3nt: TGTGCCAGCAGTTCACAGGGAAATATCAATGAGCAGTTCTTC
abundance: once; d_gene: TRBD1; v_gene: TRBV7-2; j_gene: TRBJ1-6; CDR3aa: CASSLTGIVTPLHF; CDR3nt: TGTGCCAGCAGCTTGACAGGGATCGTGACACCCCTCCACTTT
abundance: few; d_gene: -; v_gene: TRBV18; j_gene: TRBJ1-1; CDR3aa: CASSPDKNTEAFF; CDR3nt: TGTGCCAGCTCACCGGACAAGAACACTGAAGCTTTCTTT
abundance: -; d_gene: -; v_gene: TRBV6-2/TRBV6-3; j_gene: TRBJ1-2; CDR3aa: CASSYDNYPNYGYTF; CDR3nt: TGTGCCAGCAGTTACGACAATTACCCTAACTATGGCTACACCTTC
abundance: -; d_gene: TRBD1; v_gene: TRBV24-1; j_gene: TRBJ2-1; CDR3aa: CATSDPRQGAYNEQFF; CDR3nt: TGTGCCACCAGTGATCCCCGACAGGGGGCATACAATGAGCAGTTCTTC
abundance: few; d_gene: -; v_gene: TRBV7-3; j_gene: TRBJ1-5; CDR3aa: CASSRGSNQPQHF; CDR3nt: TGTGCCAGCAGCAGGGGAAGCAATCAGCCCCAGCATTTT
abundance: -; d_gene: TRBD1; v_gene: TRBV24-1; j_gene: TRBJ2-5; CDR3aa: CATSERGQGERETQYF; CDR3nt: TGTGCCACCAGTGAACGAGGACAGGGGGAGAGGGAGACCCAGTACTTC
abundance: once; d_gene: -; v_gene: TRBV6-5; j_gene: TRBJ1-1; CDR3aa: CASSYSPRTNTEAFF; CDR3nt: TGTGCCAGCAGTTACTCACCGAGAACCAACACTGAAGCTTTCTTT